Below are 6 T cell receptor beta chains sequenced from a single sample in a study of T-cell memory formation after mild COVID-19. In TCRdb, the 5' RACE reads were re-called with MiXCR into one record per CDR3 protein. The sample includes 550,000 to 700,000 distinct CDR3 sequences, around 15% of them seen just once. Sequenced material: PBMCs or a T cell subset sorted from them (not recorded which). The receptors were sampled from an adult woman who had mild COVID-19 (a few samples of this study predate the infection). Cell type and time point are not known.

The rearrangement joins TRBV10-3 to TRBJ2-1; 16 bases match TRBD2. V shed 6 bases, J shed 0 bases, and the junction held 11 bases outside the gene matches. Germline V gene data show CDR1 as ENHRY and CDR2 as SYGVKD. CDR3 length: 20 residues. DNA for the CDR3: TGTGCCATCAGACCGGGACTAGCGGGAGGGCACTCAAGCTCCTACAATGAGCAGTTCTTC. Translation: CAIRPGLAGGHSSSYNEQFF.

The chain uses TRBV12-3 or TRBV12-4 and TRBJ1-2; 8 nucleotides align to TRBD1. The CDR3 contains 14 residues. The J segment lost 8 bases and the V segment lost 5 bases, leaving 10 bases of the junction unmatched. The CDR3 nucleotides read TGTGCCAGCAGTGCCTCACAGGGGGTGGAAGGCTACACCTTC. Protein product: CASSASQGVEGYTF.

This rearrangement joins TRBV4-1 to TRBJ2-5; 9 nucleotides match TRBD2. The CDR3 loop spans 15 amino acids. The V gene's germline CDR1 is MGHRA and CDR2 YSYEKL. Trimming at V came to 4 bases and at J to 1 base, leaving 4 bases not matched to a gene. The CDR3 DNA reads TGCGCCAGCAGCCCTAGCGGGATCTTCCAAGAGACCCAGTACTTC. Its translation is CASSPSGIFQETQYF.

This clonotype was detected only a few times. This chain uses TRBV12-3 or TRBV12-4 with TRBJ1-6; TRBD1 is a possible D gene (6 bases). The CDR3 consists of 15 residues. The ends were cut back, 3 bases at V and 7 bases at J, with 13 bases in the middle. The CDR3 region has the DNA TGTGCCAGCAGTTTGATCGGGGGCGGGAATTCACCCCTCCACTTT. Its protein product is CASSLIGGGNSPLHF.

This clonotype was counted a few times. For the CDR3, the DNA is TGTGCCAGCAGCTACCCCTCAGGGGGCGAGCAGTACTTC. Encoded protein: CASSYPSGGEQYF. The V call is TRBV11-2, the J call TRBJ2-7; TRBD1 matches at 7 bases. The germline CDR1 and CDR2 sequences are SGHAT and FQNNGV. V was pared by 4 bases and J by 6 bases, with 6 bases of the junction left unmatched. CDR3 length: 13 amino acids. The entire variable domain, with the rest obtained from reference TRBV11-2 and TRBJ2-7, is as follows: EAGVAQSPRYKIIEKRQSVAFWCNPISGHATLYWYQQILGQGPKLLIQFQNNGVVDDSQLPKDRFSAERLKGVDSTLKIQPAKLEDSAVYLCASSYPSGGEQYFGPGTRLTVT.

This clonotype was picked up a small number of times. This CDR3 reads CASTPGTRDTQYF. In DNA, the CDR3 is TGTGCCAGCACCCCCGGAACCCGGGATACGCAGTATTTT. The J gene is TRBJ2-3, the V gene TRBV7-9; D uncertain. Per the germline V gene, CDR1 is SEHNR and CDR2 is FQNEAQ (reference sequence). The ends were cut back, 7 bases at V and 6 bases at J, with 14 bases in the middle. The CDR3 length is 13 residues.